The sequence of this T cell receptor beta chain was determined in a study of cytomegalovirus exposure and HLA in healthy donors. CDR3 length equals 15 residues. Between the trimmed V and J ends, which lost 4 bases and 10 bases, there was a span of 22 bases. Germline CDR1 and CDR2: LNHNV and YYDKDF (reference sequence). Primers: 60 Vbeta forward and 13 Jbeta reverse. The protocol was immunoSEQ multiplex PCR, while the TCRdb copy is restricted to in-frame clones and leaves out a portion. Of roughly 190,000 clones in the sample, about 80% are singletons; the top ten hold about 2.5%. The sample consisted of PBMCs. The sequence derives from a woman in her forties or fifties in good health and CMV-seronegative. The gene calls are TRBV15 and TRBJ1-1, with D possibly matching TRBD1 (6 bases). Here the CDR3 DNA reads TGTGCCACCAGCATTGGGGGTCTAGGGGGATCGGGAGCTTTCTTT. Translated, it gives CATSIGGLGGSGAFF.